This T cell receptor beta chain derives from a study of blood T cell repertoires in COVID-19. About the research overall: COVID-19 samples collected from the United States, Italy and Spain covered acute and convalescent phases.

In the original processing: Reference gene primers were amplified, and this amplification served to estimate nucleated cell counts. TCRdb's copy holds only in-frame clones and misses some; the assay was immunoSEQ multiplex PCR. V and J calls and clone size are copied from that table; D and trimming were computed from the DNA. The data show some 160,000 clones, more than 65% seen once. This CDR3 region has 15 residues. The V gene lost 5 bases and the J gene lost 7 bases, with 20 bases spanning the gap. Germline V gives CDR1 MDHEN, CDR2 SYDVKM. The chain combines TRBV28 with TRBJ1-2; D is perhaps TRBD1 (5 bases). This receptor was obtained from a woman older than 75 with acute or convalescent COVID-19. Specimen: peripheral blood. The CDR3 spells CASSGSGTARGGYTF. In nucleotides, the CDR3 is TGTGCCAGCAGTGGATCCGGGACTGCTAGGGGTGGCTACACCTTC.